These 18 T cell receptor beta chains were sequenced from one sample in a study of blood T cells in healthy people across ages. For the second PCR, which ran for about 6 to 12 cycles, a sample-barcoded 5' primer and a J-beta primer mix were used. In TCRdb, the 5' RACE reads were re-called with MiXCR into one record per CDR3 protein. The repertoire has about 1,400,000 distinct CDR3 sequences, 45% to 70% of them found once; the top ten carry 6.5% to 8.5%. Sequences were obtained from blood. These receptors originate from a man aged 18 to 29 in good health.

This clonotype was counted only a few times. For the CDR3, the DNA is TGCGCCAGCAGCTTGGTCGGACAGTACCCCTACAATGAGCAGTTCTTC. Translating gives CASSLVGQYPYNEQFF. The V and J genes are TRBV5-1 and TRBJ2-1; a possible D gene is TRBD1 (6 bases). Trimming cost V 0 bases and J 2 bases, with 12 bases left between them. The CDR3 is 16 residues long. Germline CDR1 reads SGHRS; CDR2 reads YFSETQ.

Only a few counts were recorded for this clonotype. The chain couples TRBV4-1 to TRBJ2-1; 12 bases are shared with TRBD2. The CDR3 sequence is 15 residues long. After removal of 5 bases from V and 5 bases from J, the junction contained 4 bases not matched to a gene. From germline, CDR1 is MGHRA and CDR2 YSYEKL. The CDR3: CASSVGLAGNNEQFF. In DNA, the CDR3 is TGCGCCAGCAGCGTGGGACTAGCGGGCAACAATGAGCAGTTCTTC.

This clonotype was detected once. The V gene is TRBV7-6, the J gene TRBJ2-1; 9 bases fit TRBD2. The CDR3 consists of 14 residues. Trimming took 3 bases from V and 8 from J; bases not matched to a gene: 5. Germline lookup yields CDR1 SGHVS and CDR2 FNYEAQ. This CDR3 is CASSFSGSGYEQFF. CDR3 nucleotide sequence: TGTGCCAGCAGCTTTAGCGGGAGTGGGTATGAGCAGTTCTTC.

About this clonotype itself: Possible read error: a much larger clone is one base away. The J gene is TRBJ2-1, the V gene TRBV7-8, with 8 bases lining up with TRBD2. The J call may be faulty, since TRBJ2-7 better matches the DNA end. CDR1 and CDR2 from the germline V gene are SGHVS and FQNEAQ. The CDR3 is 15 amino acids. DNA of the CDR3: TGTGCCAGCGGCCTAGCGGGTAGAGTATACAATGAGCAGTACTTC. This translates into CASGLAGRVYNEQYF.

This clonotype has just a few counts. V is TRBV12-3 or TRBV12-4 and J is TRBJ2-4; TRBD2 aligns across 13 bases. The end of the DNA aligns better with TRBJ2-7, so the J call may be wrong. This CDR3 has 18 amino acids. DNA for the CDR3: TGTGCCAGCAGCCCCAGGACTAGCGGGAGTTGGGTCCTCTACGAGCAGTACTTC. Translating gives CASSPRTSGSWVLYEQYF.

J is TRBJ2-5 and V is TRBV5-1; D may correspond to TRBD1 or TRBD2 (6 bases each). Trimming removed 0 bases at V and 5 bases at J, with 11 bases between. Germline CDR1 reads SGHRS; CDR2 reads YFSETQ. The CDR3 has 14 amino acids. The CDR3 loop is CASSLDWGAETQYF. CDR3 DNA sequence: TGCGCCAGCAGCTTGGATTGGGGGGCGGAGACCCAGTACTTC. Full variable domain (missing parts from reference TRBV5-1 and TRBJ2-5): KAGVTQTPRYLIKTRGQQVTLSCSPISGHRSVSWYQQTPGQGLQFLFEYFSETQRNKGNFPGRFSGRQFSNSRSEMNVSTLELGDSALYLCASSLDWGAETQYFGPGTRLLVL.

This clonotype was observed a few times. The gene calls are TRBV29-1 and TRBJ1-4, with a tentative D call TRBD1 (5 bases). CDR1 is SQVTM and CDR2 is ANQGSEA in the germline V gene. V was pared by 3 bases and J by 8 bases, with 10 bases between. This CDR3 is 12 amino acids long. For the CDR3, the DNA is TGCAGCGTTGACGGGGGATCGGAAAAACTGTTTTTT. It translates to CSVDGGSEKLFF.

The J gene is TRBJ2-1, the V gene TRBV20-1; possible D gene TRBD2, 6 bases. CDR1 and CDR2 (germline): DFQATT, SNEGSKA (reference sequence). This CDR3 is built from 11 residues. Trimming pared 6 bases from V and 8 bases from J, leaving 11 bases between. CDR3 in DNA: TGCAGTGCACCGACTAGTCATGAGCAGTTCTTC. Protein product: CSAPTSHEQFF.

This sequence joins TRBV18 and TRBJ2-1; 8 bases align to TRBD2. Germline trimming cut 3 bases from V and 8 bases from J; bases unmatched to any gene: 6. The CDR3 loop spans 14 amino acids. In germline, CDR1 is KGHSH, CDR2 LQKENI. For the CDR3, the DNA is TGTGCCAGCTCACCGGGACTAGATGGGGATGAGCAGTTCTTC. Its translation: CASSPGLDGDEQFF.

V gene TRBV10-3 combines with J gene TRBJ2-3; no firm D call. The length of the CDR3 is 12 residues. Trimming took 3 bases from V and 3 from J, leaving 4 bases between them. CDR1 ENHRY and CDR2 SYGVKD come from the germline V gene. CDR3: CAISDGTDTQYF. CDR3 bases: TGTGCCATCAGTGACGGAACAGATACGCAGTATTTT.

Comments on this clonotype: At one boundary the junction diverges from the germline segment, which might be a read error. This chain joins TRBV20-1 and TRBJ2-7, with no clear D. CDR1 is DFQATT, CDR2 SNEGSKA, per germline (reference sequence). The CDR3 extends over 12 amino acids. In DNA, the CDR3 is TGCAGTGCTAGAGAAGGCAGCTACGAGCGGTACTTC. This codes for CSAREGSYERYF.

The chain employs TRBV13 and TRBJ1-2; D gene ambiguous. Per germline, CDR1 PRHDT and CDR2 FYEKMQ (reference sequence). The CDR3 runs to 14 residues. The V and J ends lost 7 bases and 6 bases respectively, with 18 bases between them. The CDR3 sequence is CASTYKTGPHGYTF. As DNA, the CDR3 is TGTGCCAGCACCTACAAAACTGGGCCACATGGCTACACCTTC.

The V and J genes are TRBV14 and TRBJ1-4; no definite D call. CDR3 length: 13 amino acids. Germline loops: CDR1 SGHDN, CDR2 FVKESK. Trimming took off 4 bases at V and 6 bases at J, with 9 bases between the two ends. CDR3 DNA: TGTGCCAGCAGCCGGCGGCCCGATGAAAAACTGTTTTTT. Translated, it gives CASSRRPDEKLFF. The entire variable domain, with the rest obtained from reference TRBV14 and TRBJ1-4, is as follows: EAGVTQFPSHSVIEKGQTVTLRCDPISGHDNLYWYRRVMGKEIKFLLHFVKESKQDESGMPNNRFLAERTGGTYSTLKVQPAELEDSGVYFCASSRRPDEKLFFGSGTQLSVL.

This clonotype occurred once. The rearrangement joins TRBV3-1 to TRBJ2-7; D unclear. V was trimmed by 0 bases and J by 0 bases, leaving 9 bases between them. The CDR3 totals 15 residues. CDR1 and CDR2 from the germline V gene are LGHDT and YNNKEL (reference sequence). The CDR3 nucleotides are TGTGCCAGCAGCCAAGATCACGATTACTCCTACGAGCAGTACTTC. Translated: CASSQDHDYSYEQYF.

This clonotype was seen only once. J is TRBJ1-1 and V is TRBV7-9; 11 bases line up with TRBD1. CDR1 is SEHNR and CDR2 is FQNEAQ in the germline V gene (reference sequence). The CDR3 consists of 13 residues. The CDR3 DNA sequence: TGTGCAGCGTCGACGGACAGGGGGCTCGAAGCTTTCTTT. Protein product: CAASTDRGLEAFF.

This clonotype was recorded a few times. CDR3 in DNA: TGTGCCAGCAGTTACTCATTCGGCACAGATACGCAGTATTTT. This sequence encodes CASSYSFGTDTQYF. The chain employs TRBV6-5 and TRBJ2-3; unclear D gene. The CDR3 totals 14 residues. V was trimmed by 0 bases and J by 1 base, leaving 5 bases between them. Germline V gene sequence: CDR1 MNHEY, CDR2 SVGAGI.

This clonotype occurred a few times. The gene calls are TRBV12-3 or TRBV12-4 and TRBJ2-3; 10 bases are shared with TRBD1. J lost 5 bases, V lost 6 bases, and 14 bases had no gene match. The CDR3 length is 17 residues. Written as DNA, the CDR3 is TGTGCCAGCAGCAACTTAGGAGACAGGGGGCAGGTAGATACGCAGTATTTT. Translating it yields CASSNLGDRGQVDTQYF.

V and J are TRBV20-1 and TRBJ2-2, with TRBD2 matching over 14 bases. Germline-derived CDR1 and CDR2 are DFQATT and SNEGSKA (reference sequence). V was clipped by 0 bases and J by 8 bases; unmatched bases: 11. CDR3 size: 18 residues. The CDR3 DNA reads TGCAGTGCTAGAGATCCCTCGACTAGCGGGAGGGCCTTAGGGGAGCTGTTTTTT. It specifies CSARDPSTSGRALGELFF.